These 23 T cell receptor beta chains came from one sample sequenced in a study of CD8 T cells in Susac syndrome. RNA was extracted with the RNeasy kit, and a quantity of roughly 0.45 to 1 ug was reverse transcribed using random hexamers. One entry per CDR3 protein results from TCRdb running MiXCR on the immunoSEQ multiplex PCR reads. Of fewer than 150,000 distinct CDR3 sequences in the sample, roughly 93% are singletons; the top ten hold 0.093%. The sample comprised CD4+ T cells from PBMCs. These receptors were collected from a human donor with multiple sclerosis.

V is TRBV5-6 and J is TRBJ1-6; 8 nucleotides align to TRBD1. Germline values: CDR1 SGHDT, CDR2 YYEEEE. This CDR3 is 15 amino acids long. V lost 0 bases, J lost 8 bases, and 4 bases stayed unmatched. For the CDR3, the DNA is TGTGCCAGCAGCTTGGCGACAGGGGATCATTCACCCCTCCACTTT. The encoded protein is CASSLATGDHSPLHF.

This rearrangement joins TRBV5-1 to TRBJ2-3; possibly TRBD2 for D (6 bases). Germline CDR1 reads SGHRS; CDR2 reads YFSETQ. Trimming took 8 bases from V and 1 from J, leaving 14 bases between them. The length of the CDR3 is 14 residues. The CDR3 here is CASGEAARTDTQYF. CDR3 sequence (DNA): TGCGCCAGTGGGGAGGCAGCCCGCACAGATACGCAGTATTTT. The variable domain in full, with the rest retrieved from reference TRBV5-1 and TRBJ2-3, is KAGVTQTPRYLIKTRGQQVTLSCSPISGHRSVSWYQQTPGQGLQFLFEYFSETQRNKGNFPGRFSGRQFSNSRSEMNVSTLELGDSALYLCASGEAARTDTQYFGPGTRLTVL.

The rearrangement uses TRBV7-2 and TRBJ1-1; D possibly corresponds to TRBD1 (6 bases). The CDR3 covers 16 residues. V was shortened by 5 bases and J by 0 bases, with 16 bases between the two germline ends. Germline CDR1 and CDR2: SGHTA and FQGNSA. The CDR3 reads CASSPSRGLVNTEAFF. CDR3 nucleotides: TGTGCCAGCAGCCCCTCAAGGGGGTTAGTGAACACTGAAGCTTTCTTT. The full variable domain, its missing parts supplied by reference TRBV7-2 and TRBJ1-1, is GAGVSQSPSNKVTEKGKDVELRCDPISGHTALYWYRQSLGQGLEFLIYFQGNSAPDKSGLPSDRFSAERTGGSVSTLTIQRTQQEDSAVYLCASSPSRGLVNTEAFFGQGTRLTVV.

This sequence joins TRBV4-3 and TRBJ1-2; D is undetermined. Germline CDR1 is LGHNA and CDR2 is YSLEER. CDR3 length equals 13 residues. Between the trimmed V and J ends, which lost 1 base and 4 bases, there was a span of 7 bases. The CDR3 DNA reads TGCGCCAGCAGCCAAGGGGCGGCCTATGGCTACACCTTC. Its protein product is CASSQGAAYGYTF.

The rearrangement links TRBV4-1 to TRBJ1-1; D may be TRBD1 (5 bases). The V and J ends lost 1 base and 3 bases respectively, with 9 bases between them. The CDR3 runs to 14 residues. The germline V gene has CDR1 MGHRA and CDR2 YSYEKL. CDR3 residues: CASSQAGMHTEAFF. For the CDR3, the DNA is TGCGCCAGCAGCCAAGCAGGGATGCACACTGAAGCTTTCTTT.

The DNA of the CDR3 is TGTGCCAGCAGCTTGGAGGTGTGGCGGGGTCGGCGGGAGACCCAGTACTTC. Translated: CASSLEVWRGRRETQYF. The rearrangement uses TRBV5-4 and TRBJ2-5; tentatively, D is TRBD2 (6 bases). Trimming stripped 0 bases from V and 5 bases from J, with 20 bases between. Germline V gene sequence: CDR1 SGHNT, CDR2 YYREEE (reference sequence). The CDR3 loop spans 17 amino acids.

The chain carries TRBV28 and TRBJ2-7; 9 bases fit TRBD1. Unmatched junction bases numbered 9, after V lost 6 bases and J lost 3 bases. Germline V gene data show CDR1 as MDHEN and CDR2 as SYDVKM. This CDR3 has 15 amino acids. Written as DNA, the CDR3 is TGTGCCAGCAGCCCCGGGACAGGGTTCGTCTACGAGCAGTACTTC. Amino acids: CASSPGTGFVYEQYF.

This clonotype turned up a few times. The CDR3 loop is CASSLVGSGELFF. The DNA for the CDR3 is TGCGCCAGCAGCTTGGTTGGTTCCGGGGAGCTGTTTTTT. This chain links TRBV5-1 with TRBJ2-2; D remains unclear. Trimming stripped 0 bases from V and 6 bases from J, with 6 bases between. The CDR3 has 13 residues. The germline V gene encodes CDR1 SGHRS and CDR2 YFSETQ.

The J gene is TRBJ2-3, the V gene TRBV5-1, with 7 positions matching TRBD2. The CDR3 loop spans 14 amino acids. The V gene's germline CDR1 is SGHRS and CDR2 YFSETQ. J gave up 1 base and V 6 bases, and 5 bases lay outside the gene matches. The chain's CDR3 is CASMRSGGTDTQYF. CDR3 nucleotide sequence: TGCGCCAGCATGCGAAGCGGGGGCACAGATACGCAGTATTTT.

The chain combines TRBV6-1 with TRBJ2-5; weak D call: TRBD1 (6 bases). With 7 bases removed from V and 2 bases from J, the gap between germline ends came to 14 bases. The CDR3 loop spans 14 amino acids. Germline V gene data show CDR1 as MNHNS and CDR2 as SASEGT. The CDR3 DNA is TGTGCCAGCAAAGTGGGGGCCCCACAAGAGACCCAGTACTTC. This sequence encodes CASKVGAPQETQYF.

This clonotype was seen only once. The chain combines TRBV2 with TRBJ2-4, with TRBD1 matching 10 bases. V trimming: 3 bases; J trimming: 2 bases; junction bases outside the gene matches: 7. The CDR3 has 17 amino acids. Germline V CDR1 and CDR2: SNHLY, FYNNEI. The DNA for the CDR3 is TGTGCCAGCAGTGACCAAGGACAGGGGGTTACCAAAAACATTCAGTACTTC. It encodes CASSDQGQGVTKNIQYF.

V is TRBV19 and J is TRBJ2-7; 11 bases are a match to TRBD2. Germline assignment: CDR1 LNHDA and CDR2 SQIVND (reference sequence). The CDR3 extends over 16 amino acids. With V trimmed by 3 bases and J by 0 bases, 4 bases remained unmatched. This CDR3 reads CASSMATSGDSYEQYF. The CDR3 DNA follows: TGTGCCAGTAGTATGGCGACTAGCGGGGACTCCTACGAGCAGTACTTC.

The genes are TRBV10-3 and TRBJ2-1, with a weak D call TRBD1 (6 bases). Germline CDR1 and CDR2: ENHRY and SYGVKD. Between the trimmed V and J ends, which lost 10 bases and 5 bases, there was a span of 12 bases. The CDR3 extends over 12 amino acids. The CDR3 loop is CATLQGNNEQFF. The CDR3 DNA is TGTGCCACCCTACAGGGAAACAATGAGCAGTTCTTC.

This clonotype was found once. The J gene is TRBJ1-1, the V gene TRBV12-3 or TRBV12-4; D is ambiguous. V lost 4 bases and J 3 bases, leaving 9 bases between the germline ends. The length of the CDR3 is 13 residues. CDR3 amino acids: CASSYRQHTEAFF. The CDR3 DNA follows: TGTGCCAGCAGTTATAGGCAGCACACTGAAGCTTTCTTT.

The chain's CDR3 is CASRLAVNTGELFF. CDR3 bases: TGCGCCAGCCGGCTAGCGGTGAACACCGGGGAGCTGTTTTTT. The chain recombines TRBV5-1 with TRBJ2-2, with 7 bases matching TRBD2. The CDR3 extends over 14 amino acids. CDR1 is SGHRS and CDR2 is YFSETQ in the germline V gene. The V and J ends lost 7 bases and 1 base, in that order; junction bases with no gene match: 4.

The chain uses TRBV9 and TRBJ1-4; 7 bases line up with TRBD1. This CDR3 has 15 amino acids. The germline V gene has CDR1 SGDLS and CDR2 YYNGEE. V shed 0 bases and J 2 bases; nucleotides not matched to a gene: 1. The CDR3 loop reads CASSVETGTNEKLFF. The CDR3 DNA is TGTGCCAGCAGCGTAGAGACAGGGACTAATGAAAAACTGTTTTTT.

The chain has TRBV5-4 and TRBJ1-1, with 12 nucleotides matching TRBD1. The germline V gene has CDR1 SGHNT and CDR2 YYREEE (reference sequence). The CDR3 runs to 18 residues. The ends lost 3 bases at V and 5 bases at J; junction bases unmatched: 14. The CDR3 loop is CASSSVVPGQGAMTEAFF. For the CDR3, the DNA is TGTGCCAGCAGCTCCGTCGTCCCGGGACAGGGGGCGATGACTGAAGCTTTCTTT.

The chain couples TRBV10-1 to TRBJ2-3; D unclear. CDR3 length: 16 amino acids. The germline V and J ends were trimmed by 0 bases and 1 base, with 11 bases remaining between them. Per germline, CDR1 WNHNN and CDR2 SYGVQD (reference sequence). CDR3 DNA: TGCGCCAGCAGTGAGTCGATCGTCAGAGGCACAGATACGCAGTATTTT. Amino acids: CASSESIVRGTDTQYF.

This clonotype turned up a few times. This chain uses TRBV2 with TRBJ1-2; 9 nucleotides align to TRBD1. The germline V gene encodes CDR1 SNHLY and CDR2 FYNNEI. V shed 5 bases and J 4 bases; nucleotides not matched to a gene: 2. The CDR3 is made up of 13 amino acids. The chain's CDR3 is CASSRGQGYGYTF. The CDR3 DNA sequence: TGTGCCAGCAGTAGGGGACAGGGCTATGGCTACACCTTC.

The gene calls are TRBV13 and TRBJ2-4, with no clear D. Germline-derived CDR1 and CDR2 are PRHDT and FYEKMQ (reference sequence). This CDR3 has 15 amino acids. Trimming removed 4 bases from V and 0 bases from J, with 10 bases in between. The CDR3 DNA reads TGTGCCAGCAGCTCGTACGGTTTAGCCAAAAACATTCAGTACTTC. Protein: CASSSYGLAKNIQYF.

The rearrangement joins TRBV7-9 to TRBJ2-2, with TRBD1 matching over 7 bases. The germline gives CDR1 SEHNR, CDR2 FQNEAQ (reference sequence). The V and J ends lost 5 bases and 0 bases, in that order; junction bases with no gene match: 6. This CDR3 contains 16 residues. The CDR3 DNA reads TGTGCCAGCAGCGAACAGGGGTCCGCGAACACCGGGGAGCTGTTTTTT. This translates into CASSEQGSANTGELFF.

The CDR3 reads CSGGQGAPGELFF. The CDR3 coding sequence is TGCAGTGGGGGGCAGGGGGCTCCCGGGGAGCTGTTTTTT. The chain carries TRBV29-1 and TRBJ2-2; 8 positions agree with TRBD1. Germline V lookup: CDR1 SQVTM, CDR2 ANQGSEA. The CDR3 consists of 13 residues.

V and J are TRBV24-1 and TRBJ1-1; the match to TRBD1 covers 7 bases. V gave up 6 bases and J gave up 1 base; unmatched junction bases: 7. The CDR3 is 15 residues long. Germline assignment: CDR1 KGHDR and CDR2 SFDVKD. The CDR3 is CATSPTGQANTEAFF. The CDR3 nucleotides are TGTGCCACCAGTCCCACCGGACAGGCGAACACTGAAGCTTTCTTT.